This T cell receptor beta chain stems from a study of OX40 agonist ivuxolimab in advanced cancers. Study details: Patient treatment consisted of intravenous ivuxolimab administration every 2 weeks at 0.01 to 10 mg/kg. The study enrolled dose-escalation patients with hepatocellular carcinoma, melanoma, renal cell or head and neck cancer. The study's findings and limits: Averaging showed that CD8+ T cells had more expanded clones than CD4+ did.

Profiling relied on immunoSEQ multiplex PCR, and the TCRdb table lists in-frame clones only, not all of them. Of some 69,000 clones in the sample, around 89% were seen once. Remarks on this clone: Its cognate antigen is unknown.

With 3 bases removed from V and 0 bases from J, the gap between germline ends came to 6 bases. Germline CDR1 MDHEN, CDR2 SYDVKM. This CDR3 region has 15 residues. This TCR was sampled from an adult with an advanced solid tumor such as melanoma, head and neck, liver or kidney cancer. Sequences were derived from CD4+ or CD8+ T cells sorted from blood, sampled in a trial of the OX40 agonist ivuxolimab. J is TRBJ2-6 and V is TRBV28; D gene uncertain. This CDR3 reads CASSFGSSGANVLTF. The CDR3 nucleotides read TGTGCCAGCAGTTTCGGCTCCTCTGGGGCCAACGTCCTGACTTTC.